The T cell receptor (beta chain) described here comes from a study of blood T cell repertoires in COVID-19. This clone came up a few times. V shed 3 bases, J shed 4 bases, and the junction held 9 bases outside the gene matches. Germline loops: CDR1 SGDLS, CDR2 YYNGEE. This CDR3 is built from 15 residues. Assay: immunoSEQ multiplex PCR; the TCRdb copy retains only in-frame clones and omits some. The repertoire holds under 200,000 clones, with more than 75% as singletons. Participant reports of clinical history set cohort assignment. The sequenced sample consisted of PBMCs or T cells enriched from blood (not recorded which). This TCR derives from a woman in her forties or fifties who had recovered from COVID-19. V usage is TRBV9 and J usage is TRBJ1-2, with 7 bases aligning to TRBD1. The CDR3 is CASSGNRGRSYGYTF. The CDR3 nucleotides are TGTGCCAGCAGCGGAAACAGGGGAAGGAGCTATGGCTACACCTTC.